This record concerns one T cell receptor (beta chain) sequence. Antigen specificity is unknown. The data stem from a study of cytomegalovirus exposure and HLA in healthy donors. Turning to the study itself: Of several hundred genotyped donors, approximately 80% clustered with self-reported Caucasian donors.

Study-level findings and limits: According to an earlier analysis, most TCR beta V segments yielded productive rearrangements about 90% or about 30% of the time. Specificity of a few CMV-associated chains for CMV antigens was verified in vitro. It has been reported that TCR beta sequences accurately predicted the HLA-A and HLA-B alleles of most subjects.

PCR amplification relied on 60 Vbeta primers (plus 13 Jbeta primers). TCRdb keeps only in-frame clones here, not all; method: immunoSEQ multiplex PCR. In all, the sample yields tens of thousands of clones. This TCR came from a man aged 45-60 years in good health and CMV-seronegative. The source material was PBMCs.

The CDR3 loop reads CASSADRRSNEKLFF. CDR3 in DNA: TGTGCCAGCAGCGCCGACAGGAGAAGTAATGAAAAACTGTTTTTT. V gene TRBV6-6 combines with J gene TRBJ1-4, with a weak D call TRBD1 (6 bases). V shed 6 bases and J shed 4 bases, with 15 bases lying between them. The CDR3 totals 15 residues. Germline V gene lookup returns CDR1 MNHNY and CDR2 SVGAGI (reference sequence).